Below, 5 T cell receptor beta chains from the same sample are listed, as sequenced in a study of cytomegalovirus exposure and HLA in healthy donors. This PCR relied on a set of 60 Vbeta primers and 13 Jbeta primers. Only in-frame clones appear in the TCRdb table, and some are missing; sequencing was by immunoSEQ multiplex PCR. The sample contains roughly 100,000 clones, around 80% of which appear only once. The sample was PBMCs. Every receptor here comes from a man aged 18 to 35 in good health and CMV-seronegative.

This sequence joins TRBV27 and TRBJ2-3, with 9 bases matching TRBD2. Germline V gives CDR1 MNHEY, CDR2 SMNVEV (reference sequence). Trimming cost V 7 bases and J 4 bases; bases outside gene matches: 18. CDR3 length: 18 residues. The CDR3 DNA reads TGTGCCAGCACCACTCCCTCCGCGGGAGGGCCAGAGGCAGATACGCAGTATTTT. Protein sequence: CASTTPSAGGPEADTQYF.

The V gene is TRBV18, the J gene TRBJ2-7, with D possibly TRBD2 on 5 matching bases. Deletions cut 4 bases from V and 5 bases from J, with 6 bases between. This CDR3 has 11 amino acids. Germline lookup yields CDR1 KGHSH and CDR2 LQKENI. The chain's CDR3 is CASSLEDEQYF. The CDR3 DNA follows: TGTGCCAGCTCACTGGAGGACGAGCAGTACTTC.

The V gene is TRBV5-5, the J gene TRBJ2-1; 9 bases map to TRBD1. The CDR3 length is 15 residues. V shed 4 bases and J 8 bases; nucleotides not matched to a gene: 10. Germline V CDR1 and CDR2: SGHKS, YYEKEE (reference sequence). The CDR3: CASSLRTGAVDEQFF. The CDR3 nucleotides read TGTGCCAGCAGCCTACGGACAGGGGCGGTAGATGAGCAGTTCTTC.

The rearrangement uses TRBV10-2 and TRBJ1-5; D may be TRBD1 (5 bases). The CDR3 loop spans 13 amino acids. Germline loops: CDR1 WSHSY, CDR2 SAAADI. V lost 3 bases and J 7 bases, leaving 10 bases between the germline ends. For the CDR3, the DNA is TGCGCCAGCAGTGAACCAGGGCGACAGCCCCAGCATTTT. This codes for CASSEPGRQPQHF.

The chain links TRBV11-3 to TRBJ2-1, with 8 nucleotides matching TRBD2. Germline assignment: CDR1 SGHNT and CDR2 YENEEA. This CDR3 spans 14 amino acids. The trim removed 6 bases at V and 9 bases at J, leaving 10 bases unmatched. CDR3 nucleotide sequence: TGTGCCAGCAGTCCAGGGTGGCGGGAGGCTGAGCAGTTCTTC. Amino acid sequence: CASSPGWREAEQFF. Using reference TRBV11-3 and TRBJ2-1 for the parts outside the CDR3, the full variable domain is EAGVVQSPRYKIIEKKQPVAFWCNPISGHNTLYWYLQNLGQGPELLIRYENEEAVDDSQLPKDRFSAERLKGVDSTLKIQPAELGDSAVYLCASSPGWREAEQFFGPGTRLTVL.